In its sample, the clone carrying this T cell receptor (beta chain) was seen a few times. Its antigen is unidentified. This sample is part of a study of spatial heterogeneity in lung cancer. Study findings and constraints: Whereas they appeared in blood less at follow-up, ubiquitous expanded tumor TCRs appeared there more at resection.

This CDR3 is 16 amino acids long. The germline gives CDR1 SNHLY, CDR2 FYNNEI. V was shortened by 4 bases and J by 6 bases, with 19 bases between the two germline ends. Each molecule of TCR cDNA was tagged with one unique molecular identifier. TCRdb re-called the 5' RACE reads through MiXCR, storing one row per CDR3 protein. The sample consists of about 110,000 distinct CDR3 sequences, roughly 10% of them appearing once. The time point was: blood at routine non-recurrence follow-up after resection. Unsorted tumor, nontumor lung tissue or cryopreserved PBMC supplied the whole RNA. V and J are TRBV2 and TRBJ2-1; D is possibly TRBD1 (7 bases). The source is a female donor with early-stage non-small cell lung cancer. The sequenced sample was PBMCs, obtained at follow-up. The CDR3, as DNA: TGTGCCAGCAGTGTTCGCGGGGCCCAGGGGGGCAATGAGCAGTTCTTC. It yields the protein CASSVRGAQGGNEQFF.